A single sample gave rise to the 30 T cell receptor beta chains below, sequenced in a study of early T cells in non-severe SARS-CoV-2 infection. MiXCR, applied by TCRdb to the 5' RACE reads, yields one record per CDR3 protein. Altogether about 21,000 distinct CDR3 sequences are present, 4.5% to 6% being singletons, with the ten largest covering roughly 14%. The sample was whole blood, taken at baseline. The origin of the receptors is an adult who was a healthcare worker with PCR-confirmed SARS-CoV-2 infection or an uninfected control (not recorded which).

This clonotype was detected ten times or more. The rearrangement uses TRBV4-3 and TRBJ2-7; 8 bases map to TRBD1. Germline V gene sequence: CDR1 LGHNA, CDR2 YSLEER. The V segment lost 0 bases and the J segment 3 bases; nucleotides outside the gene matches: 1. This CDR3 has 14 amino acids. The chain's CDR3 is CASSQDGQGYEQYF. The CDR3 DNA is TGCGCCAGCAGCCAAGATGGACAGGGCTACGAGCAGTACTTC.

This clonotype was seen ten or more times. This chain's CDR3 is CASSRRWNSYEQYF. The CDR3 bases are TGTGCCAGCAGCAGACGGTGGAACTCCTACGAGCAGTACTTC. The rearrangement links TRBV5-4 to TRBJ2-7, with D uncertain. V lost 4 bases and J 0 bases, leaving 11 bases between the germline ends. The length of the CDR3 is 14 residues. The V gene's germline CDR1 is SGHNT and CDR2 YYREEE (reference sequence).

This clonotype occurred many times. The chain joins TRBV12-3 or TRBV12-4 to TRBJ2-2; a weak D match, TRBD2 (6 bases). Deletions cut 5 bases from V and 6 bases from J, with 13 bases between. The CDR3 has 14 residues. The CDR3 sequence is CASSVGLSAGELFF. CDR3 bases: TGTGCCAGCAGTGTGGGACTTTCCGCCGGGGAGCTGTTTTTT.

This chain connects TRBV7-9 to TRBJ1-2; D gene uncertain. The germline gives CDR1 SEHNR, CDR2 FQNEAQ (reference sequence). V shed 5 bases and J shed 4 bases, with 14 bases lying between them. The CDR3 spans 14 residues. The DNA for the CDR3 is TGTGCCAGCAGCGCCACCACCGGTTCCTATGGCTACACCTTC. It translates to CASSATTGSYGYTF.

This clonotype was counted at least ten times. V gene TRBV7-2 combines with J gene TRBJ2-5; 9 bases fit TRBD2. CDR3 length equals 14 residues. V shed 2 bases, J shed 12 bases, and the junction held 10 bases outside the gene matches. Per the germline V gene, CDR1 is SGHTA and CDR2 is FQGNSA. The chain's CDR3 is CASSLTAGGNPEYF. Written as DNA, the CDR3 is TGTGCCAGCAGCTTAACAGCGGGGGGAAACCCGGAGTACTTC.

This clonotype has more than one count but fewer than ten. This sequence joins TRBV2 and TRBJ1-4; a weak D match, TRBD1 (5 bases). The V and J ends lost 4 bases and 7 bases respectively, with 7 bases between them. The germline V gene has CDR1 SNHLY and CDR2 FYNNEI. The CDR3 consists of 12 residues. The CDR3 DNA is TGTGCCAGCAGTGGCCAGGGTGAAAAACTGTTTTTT. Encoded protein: CASSGQGEKLFF.

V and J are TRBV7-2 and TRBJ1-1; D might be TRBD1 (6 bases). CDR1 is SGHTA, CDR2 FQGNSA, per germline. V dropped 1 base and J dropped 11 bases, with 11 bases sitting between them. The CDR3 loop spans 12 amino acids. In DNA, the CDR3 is TGTGCCAGCAGCTTAGACAGGGTAGTGGCTTTCTTT. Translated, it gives CASSLDRVVAFF.

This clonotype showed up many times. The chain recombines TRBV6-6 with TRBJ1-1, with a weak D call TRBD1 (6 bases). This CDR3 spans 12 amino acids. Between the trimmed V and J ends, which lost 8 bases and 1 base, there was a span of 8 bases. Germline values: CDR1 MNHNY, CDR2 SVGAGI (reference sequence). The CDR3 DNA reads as TGTGCCAGCGGACAGCCGAACACTGAAGCTTTCTTT. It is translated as CASGQPNTEAFF.

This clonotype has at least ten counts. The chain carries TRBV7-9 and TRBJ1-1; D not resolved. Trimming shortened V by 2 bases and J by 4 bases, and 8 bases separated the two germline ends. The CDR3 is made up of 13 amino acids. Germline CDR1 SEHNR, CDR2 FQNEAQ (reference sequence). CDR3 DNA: TGTGCCAGCAGCTTATCGCTGGTCACTGAAGCTTTCTTT. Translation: CASSLSLVTEAFF.

CDR3 in amino acids: CAWSPSTGLYGYTF. The CDR3 coding sequence is TGTGCCTGGAGCCCAAGCACAGGGCTCTATGGCTACACCTTC. The V call is TRBV30, the J call TRBJ1-2; tentatively, D is TRBD1 (6 bases). From germline, CDR1 is GTSNPN and CDR2 SVGIG (reference sequence). The germline V and J ends were trimmed by 3 bases and 4 bases, with 15 bases remaining between them. The CDR3 sequence is 14 residues long.

CDR3 loop: CASSPTSGGGHEQFF. For the CDR3, the DNA is TGTGCCAGCAGCCCCACTAGCGGGGGAGGCCATGAGCAGTTCTTC. J is TRBJ2-1 and V is TRBV2; TRBD2 matches 11 bases. The length of the CDR3 is 15 residues. The J segment lost 8 bases and the V segment lost 6 bases, leaving 9 bases of the junction unmatched. CDR1 and CDR2 from the germline V gene are SNHLY and FYNNEI.

Here the CDR3 reads CSASGTSGGENLYEQYF. The CDR3 nucleotides read TGCAGTGCTTCCGGGACTAGCGGGGGAGAAAACCTCTACGAGCAGTACTTC. This sequence joins TRBV20-1 and TRBJ2-7; 14 nucleotides line up with TRBD2. The V and J ends lost 5 bases and 3 bases, in that order; junction bases with no gene match: 12. Germline V gives CDR1 DFQATT, CDR2 SNEGSKA (reference sequence). CDR3 length equals 17 residues.

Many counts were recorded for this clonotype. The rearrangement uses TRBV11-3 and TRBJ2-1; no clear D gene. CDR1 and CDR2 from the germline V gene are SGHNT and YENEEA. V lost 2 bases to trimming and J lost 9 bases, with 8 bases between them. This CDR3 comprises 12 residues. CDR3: CASSLHTGEQFF. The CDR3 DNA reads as TGTGCCAGCAGCTTACATACGGGTGAGCAGTTCTTC.

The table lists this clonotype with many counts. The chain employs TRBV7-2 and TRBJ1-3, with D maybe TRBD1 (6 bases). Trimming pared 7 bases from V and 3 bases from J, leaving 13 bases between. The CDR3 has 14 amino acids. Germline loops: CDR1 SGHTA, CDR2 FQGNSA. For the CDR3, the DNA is TGTGCCAGCACCGAGCAGGGGCTTGGAAACACCATATATTTT. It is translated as CASTEQGLGNTIYF.

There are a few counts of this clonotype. The CDR3: CASSFPLGYNEQFF. CDR3 bases: TGTGCCAGCAGCTTCCCCCTCGGCTACAATGAGCAGTTCTTC. The rearrangement links TRBV7-2 to TRBJ2-1; no clear D gene. This CDR3 has 14 amino acids. In germline, CDR1 is SGHTA, CDR2 FQGNSA. V lost 3 bases and J 3 bases, leaving 9 bases between the germline ends. The full variable domain, its missing parts supplied by reference TRBV7-2 and TRBJ2-1, is GAGVSQSPSNKVTEKGKDVELRCDPISGHTALYWYRQSLGQGLEFLIYFQGNSAPDKSGLPSDRFSAERTGGSVSTLTIQRTQQEDSAVYLCASSFPLGYNEQFFGPGTRLTVL.

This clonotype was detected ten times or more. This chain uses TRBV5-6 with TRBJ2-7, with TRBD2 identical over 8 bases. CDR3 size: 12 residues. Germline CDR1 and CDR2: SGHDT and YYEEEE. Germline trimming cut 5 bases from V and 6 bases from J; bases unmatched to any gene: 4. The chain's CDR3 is CASRTSDVEQYF. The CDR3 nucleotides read TGTGCCAGCAGGACTAGCGATGTCGAGCAGTACTTC. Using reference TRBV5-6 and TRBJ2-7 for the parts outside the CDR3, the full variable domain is DAGVTQSPTHLIKTRGQQVTLRCSPKSGHDTVSWYQQALGQGPQFIFQYYEEEERQRGNFPDRFSGHQFPNYSSELNVNALLLGDSALYLCASRTSDVEQYFGPGTRLTVT.

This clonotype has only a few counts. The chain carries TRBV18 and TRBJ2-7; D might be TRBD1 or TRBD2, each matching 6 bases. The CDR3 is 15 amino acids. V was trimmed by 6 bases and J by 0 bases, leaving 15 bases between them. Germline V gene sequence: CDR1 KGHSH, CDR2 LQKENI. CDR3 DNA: TGTGCCAGCTCCGCGGAAGGGGGGAGCTCCTACGAGCAGTACTTC. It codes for CASSAEGGSSYEQYF. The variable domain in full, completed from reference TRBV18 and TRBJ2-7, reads NAGVMQNPRHLVRRRGQEARLRCSPMKGHSHVYWYRQLPEEGLKFMVYLQKENIIDESGMPKERFSAEFPKEGPSILRIQQVVRGDSAAYFCASSAEGGSSYEQYFGPGTRLTVT.

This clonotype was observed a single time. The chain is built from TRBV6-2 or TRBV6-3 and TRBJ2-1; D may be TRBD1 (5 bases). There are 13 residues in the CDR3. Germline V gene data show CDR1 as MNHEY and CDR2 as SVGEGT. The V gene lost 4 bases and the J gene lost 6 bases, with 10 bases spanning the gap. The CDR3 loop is CASSFAGFNEQFF. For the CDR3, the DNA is TGTGCCAGCAGTTTTGCAGGGTTCAATGAGCAGTTCTTC.

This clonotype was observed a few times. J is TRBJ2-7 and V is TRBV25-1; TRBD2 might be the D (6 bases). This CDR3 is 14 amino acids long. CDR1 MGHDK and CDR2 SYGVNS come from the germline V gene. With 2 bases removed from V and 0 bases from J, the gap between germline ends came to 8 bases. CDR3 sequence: CASSEAGPSYEQYF. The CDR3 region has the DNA TGTGCCAGCAGTGAAGCGGGACCCTCCTACGAGCAGTACTTC.

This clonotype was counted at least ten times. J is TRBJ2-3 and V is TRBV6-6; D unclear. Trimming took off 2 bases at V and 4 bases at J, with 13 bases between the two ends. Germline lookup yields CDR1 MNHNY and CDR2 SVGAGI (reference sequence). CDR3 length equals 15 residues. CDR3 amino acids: CASSYGEYNADTQYF. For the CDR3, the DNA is TGTGCCAGCAGTTACGGGGAATACAATGCAGATACGCAGTATTTT.

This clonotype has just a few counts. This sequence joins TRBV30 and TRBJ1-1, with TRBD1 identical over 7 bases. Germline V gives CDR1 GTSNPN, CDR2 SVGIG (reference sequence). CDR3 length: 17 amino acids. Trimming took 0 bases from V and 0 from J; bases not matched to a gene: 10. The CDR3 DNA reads TGTGCCTGGAGTGTAGGTGGAGGGGGCCCCATGAACACTGAAGCTTTCTTT. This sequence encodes CAWSVGGGGPMNTEAFF.

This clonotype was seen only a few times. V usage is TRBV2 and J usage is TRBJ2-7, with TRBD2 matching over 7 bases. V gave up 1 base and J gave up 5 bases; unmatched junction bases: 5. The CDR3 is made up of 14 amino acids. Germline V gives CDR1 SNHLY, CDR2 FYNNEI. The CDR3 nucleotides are TGTGCCAGCAGTGAAGGTCAGCGGGGCCACGAGCAGTACTTC. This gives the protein CASSEGQRGHEQYF. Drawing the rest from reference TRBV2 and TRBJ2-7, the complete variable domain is EPEVTQTPSHQVTQMGQEVILRCVPISNHLYFYWYRQILGQKVEFLVSFYNNEISEKSEIFDDQFSVERPDGSNFTLKIRSTKLEDSAMYFCASSEGQRGHEQYFGPGTRLTVT.

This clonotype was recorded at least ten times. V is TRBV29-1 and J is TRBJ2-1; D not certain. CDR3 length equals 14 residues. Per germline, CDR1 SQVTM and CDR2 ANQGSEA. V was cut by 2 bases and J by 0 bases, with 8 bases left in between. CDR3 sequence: CSVERASSYNEQFF. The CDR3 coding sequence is TGCAGCGTTGAAAGAGCGAGCTCCTACAATGAGCAGTTCTTC.

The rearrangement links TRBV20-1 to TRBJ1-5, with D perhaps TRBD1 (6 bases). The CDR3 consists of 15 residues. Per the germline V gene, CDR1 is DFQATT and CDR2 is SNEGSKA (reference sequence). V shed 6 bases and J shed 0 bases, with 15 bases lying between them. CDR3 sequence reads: CSALDRIFSNQPQHF. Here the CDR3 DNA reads TGCAGTGCATTGGACAGAATATTTAGCAATCAGCCCCAGCATTTT.

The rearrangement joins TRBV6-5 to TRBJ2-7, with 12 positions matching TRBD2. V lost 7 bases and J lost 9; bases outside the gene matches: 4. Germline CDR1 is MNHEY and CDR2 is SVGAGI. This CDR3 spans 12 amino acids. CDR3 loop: CASMGLAGVQYF. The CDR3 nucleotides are TGTGCCAGCATGGGACTAGCGGGTGTGCAGTACTTC.

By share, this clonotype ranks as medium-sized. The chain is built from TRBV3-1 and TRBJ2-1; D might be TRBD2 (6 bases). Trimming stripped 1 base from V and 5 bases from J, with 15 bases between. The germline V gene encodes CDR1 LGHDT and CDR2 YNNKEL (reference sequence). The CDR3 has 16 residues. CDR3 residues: CASSQVLASGDNEQFF. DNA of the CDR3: TGTGCCAGCAGCCAAGTGCTTGCGTCGGGGGACAATGAGCAGTTCTTC.

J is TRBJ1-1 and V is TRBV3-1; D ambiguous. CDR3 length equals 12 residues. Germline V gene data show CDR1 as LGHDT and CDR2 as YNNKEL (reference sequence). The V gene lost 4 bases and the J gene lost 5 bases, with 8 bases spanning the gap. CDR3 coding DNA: TGTGCCAGCAGCCTCCAGAGGACTGAAGCTTTCTTT. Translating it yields CASSLQRTEAFF.

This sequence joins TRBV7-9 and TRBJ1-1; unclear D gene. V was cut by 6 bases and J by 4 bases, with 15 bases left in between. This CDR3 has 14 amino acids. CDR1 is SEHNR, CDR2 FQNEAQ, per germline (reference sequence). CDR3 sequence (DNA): TGTGCCAGCAGTCTCGCCCAAGCCGCCACTGAAGCTTTCTTT. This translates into CASSLAQAATEAFF.

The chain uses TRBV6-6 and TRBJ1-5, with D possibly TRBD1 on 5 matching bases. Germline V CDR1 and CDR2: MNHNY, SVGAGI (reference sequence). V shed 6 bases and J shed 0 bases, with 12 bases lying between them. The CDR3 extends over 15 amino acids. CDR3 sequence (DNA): TGTGCCAGCAGAGACAGTACCCTTAGCAATCAGCCCCAGCATTTT. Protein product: CASRDSTLSNQPQHF.

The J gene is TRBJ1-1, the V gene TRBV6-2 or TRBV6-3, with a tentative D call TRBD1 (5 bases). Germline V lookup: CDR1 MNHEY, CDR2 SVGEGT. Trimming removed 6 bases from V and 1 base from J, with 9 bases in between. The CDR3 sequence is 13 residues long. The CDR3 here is CASSYGQNTEAFF. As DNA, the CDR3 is TGTGCCAGCAGCTACGGACAGAACACTGAAGCTTTCTTT.